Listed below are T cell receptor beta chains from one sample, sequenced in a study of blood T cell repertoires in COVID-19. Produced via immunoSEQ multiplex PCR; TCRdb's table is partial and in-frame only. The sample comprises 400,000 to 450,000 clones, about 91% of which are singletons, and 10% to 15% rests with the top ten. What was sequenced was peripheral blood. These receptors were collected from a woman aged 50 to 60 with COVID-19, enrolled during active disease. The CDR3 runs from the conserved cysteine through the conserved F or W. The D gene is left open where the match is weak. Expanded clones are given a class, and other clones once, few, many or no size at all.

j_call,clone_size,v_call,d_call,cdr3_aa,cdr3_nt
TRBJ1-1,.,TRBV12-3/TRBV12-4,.,CASSLLNTEAFF,TGTGCCAGCAGTTTACTAAACACTGAAGCTTTCTTT
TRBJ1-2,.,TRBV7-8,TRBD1,CASSLGGTEYGYTF,TGTGCCAGCAGCTTAGGGGGGACAGAATATGGCTACACCTTC
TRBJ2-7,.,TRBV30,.,CAWSPGHRSGEQYF,TGTGCCTGGAGTCCGGGACACCGAAGCGGCGAGCAGTACTTC
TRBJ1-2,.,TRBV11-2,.,CASSLDRVGGYTF,TGTGCCAGCAGCTTAGACAGGGTGGGAGGCTACACCTTC
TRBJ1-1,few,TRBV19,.,CASSIAPDKAFF,TGTGCCAGTAGTATCGCACCAGATAAAGCTTTCTTT
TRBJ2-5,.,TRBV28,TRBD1,CASSSPGQGEYQETQYF,TGTGCCAGCAGTTCCCCGGGACAGGGAGAATACCAAGAGACCCAGTACTTC
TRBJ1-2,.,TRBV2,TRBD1,CASRPDRAGYTF,TGTGCCAGCAGACCGGACAGGGCCGGCTACACCTTC
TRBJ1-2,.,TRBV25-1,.,CASSEGRAYRGYTF,TGTGCCAGCAGTGAAGGCAGGGCATATCGCGGCTACACCTTC
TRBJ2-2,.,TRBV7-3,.,CASSVQGLNTGELFF,TGTGCCAGCAGCGTTCAGGGACTTAACACCGGGGAGCTGTTTTTT
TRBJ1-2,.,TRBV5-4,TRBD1,CASREETGGWNTLYGYTF,TGTGCCAGCAGGGAGGAAACAGGGGGCTGGAACACTCTCTATGGCTACACCTTC
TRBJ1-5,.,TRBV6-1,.,CASSEASPGPQHF,TGTGCCAGCAGTGAGGCCAGCCCGGGGCCCCAGCATTTT
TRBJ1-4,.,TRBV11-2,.,CASSRLILGEKLFF,TGTGCCAGCAGTCGACTCATCCTTGGGGAAAAACTGTTTTTT
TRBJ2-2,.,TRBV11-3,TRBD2,CASSSGLATGELFF,TGTGCCAGCAGCTCCGGACTAGCGACCGGGGAGCTGTTTTTT
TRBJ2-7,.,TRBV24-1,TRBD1,CATHRGSEQYF,TGTGCCACCCACAGGGGTTCAGAGCAGTACTTC
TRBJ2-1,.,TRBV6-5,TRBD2,CASSRLANNEQFF,TGTGCCAGCAGTCGACTAGCGAACAATGAGCAGTTCTTC
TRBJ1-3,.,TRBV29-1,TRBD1,CSVKRQGAARNTIYF,TGCAGCGTTAAAAGACAGGGGGCGGCGCGGAACACCATATATTTT
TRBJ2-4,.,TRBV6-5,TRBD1,CASRRQGARSIQYF,TGTGCCAGCAGACGCCAGGGGGCAAGAAGCATTCAGTACTTC
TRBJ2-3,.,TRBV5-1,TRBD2,CASSLGLAGGQITDTQYF,TGCGCCAGCAGCTTGGGGCTAGCGGGGGGCCAGATCACAGATACGCAGTATTTT
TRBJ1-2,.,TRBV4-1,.,CASSQVAGDLDYGYTF,TGCGCCAGCAGCCAAGTAGCAGGGGATTTAGACTATGGCTACACCTTC
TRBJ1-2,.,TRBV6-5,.,CASSPGGYNGYTF,TGTGCCAGCAGTCCTGGGGGGTATAATGGCTACACCTTC
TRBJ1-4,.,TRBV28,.,CASSSTPGLTNEKLFF,TGTGCCAGCAGTTCCACCCCGGGGTTGACTAATGAAAAACTGTTTTTT
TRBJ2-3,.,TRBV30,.,CAWSVEFLDADTQYF,TGTGCCTGGAGTGTAGAATTCCTAGACGCAGATACGCAGTATTTT